These 25 T cell receptor beta chains share one sample of origin, sequenced in a study of beta chain features in type 1 diabetes. Isolated RNA was reverse transcribed in full, so expressed TCRB transcripts were sequenced. Here immunoSEQ multiplex PCR was the method, and the copy in TCRdb shows in-frame clones only, minus some. The table lists about 150,000 clones, 9.2% of them singletons. The specimen was central memory CD4+ T cells from blood. These receptors all stem from a man between 18 and 35 years old in good health.

There are a few counts of this clone. The chain is built from TRBV7-2 and TRBJ1-1; no reliable D call. Germline CDR1 SGHTA, CDR2 FQGNSA. V was shortened by 5 bases and J by 4 bases, with 14 bases between the two germline ends. This CDR3 contains 14 residues. CDR3 sequence (DNA): TGTGCCAGCAGCCCCTTTTGGCTTGGCACTGAAGCTTTCTTT. Protein sequence: CASSPFWLGTEAFF.

This clone has a handful of counts. The gene calls are TRBV19 and TRBJ2-3; 8 bases map to TRBD2. V gave up 9 bases and J gave up 6 bases; unmatched junction bases: 11. Germline V CDR1 and CDR2: LNHDA, SQIVND (reference sequence). The CDR3 is made up of 14 amino acids. The CDR3 nucleotides read TGTGCCAGCCAAACTAGCGGCCTCGCCGATACGCAGTATTTT. Its translation: CASQTSGLADTQYF.

V usage is TRBV5-1 and J usage is TRBJ2-5; 7 bases agree with TRBD2. The length of the CDR3 is 16 residues. Trimming cost V 5 bases and J 1 base; bases outside gene matches: 11. The germline CDR1 and CDR2 sequences are SGHRS and YFSETQ. The CDR3 DNA reads TGCGCCAGCAGTGGGGCTATAGCGGGTATCCAAGAGACCCAGTACTTC. Protein sequence: CASSGAIAGIQETQYF.

The chain joins TRBV7-6 to TRBJ2-7, with 9 bases fitting TRBD1. The CDR3 runs to 15 residues. The V gene end was trimmed by 0 bases and the J gene end by 6 bases; junction bases not matched to a gene: 6. Germline V gene sequence: CDR1 SGHVS, CDR2 FNYEAQ. The CDR3: CASSLAQGADGEQYF. DNA for the CDR3: TGTGCCAGCAGCTTAGCACAGGGGGCAGACGGCGAGCAGTACTTC.

This clone was counted only a few times. CDR3: CASSYLLAGGPGYEQFF. CDR3 nucleotides: TGTGCCAGCAGCTACCTATTAGCGGGGGGGCCCGGCTATGAGCAGTTCTTC. The gene calls are TRBV11-2 and TRBJ2-1, with 11 bases identical to TRBD2. J was trimmed by 8 bases and V by 4 bases; bases with no gene match: 13. From germline, CDR1 is SGHAT and CDR2 FQNNGV. The CDR3 is 17 residues long.

This clone was observed a handful of times. V usage is TRBV5-1 and J usage is TRBJ2-3; TRBD2 matches at 12 bases. V was clipped by 3 bases and J by 0 bases; unmatched bases: 2. CDR1 is SGHRS and CDR2 is YFSETQ in the germline V gene. The CDR3 runs to 16 residues. Here the CDR3 reads CASSWGLAGSTDTQYF. The CDR3 DNA reads TGCGCCAGCAGCTGGGGACTAGCGGGCAGCACAGATACGCAGTATTTT.

This clone came up many times. The chain recombines TRBV7-2 with TRBJ1-2; D remains unclear. Trimming cost V 1 base and J 7 bases, with 10 bases left between them. CDR3 length equals 13 residues. Germline CDR1 SGHTA, CDR2 FQGNSA. CDR3 residues: CASSLVGLAGYTF. Written as DNA, the CDR3 is TGTGCCAGCAGCTTAGTTGGGCTTGCTGGCTACACCTTC.

This clone was seen a handful of times. This chain links TRBV7-2 with TRBJ2-7; 8 nucleotides line up with TRBD2. Germline V CDR1 and CDR2: SGHTA, FQGNSA. The CDR3 sequence is 12 residues long. V shed 4 bases, J shed 11 bases, and the junction held 7 bases outside the gene matches. The DNA of the CDR3 is TGTGCCAGCAGCTGGGGCCGGGGGGGCAAGTACTTC. Residues: CASSWGRGGKYF.

This clone was counted only a few times. The chain carries TRBV27 and TRBJ2-7; TRBD1 aligns across 9 bases. There are 17 residues in the CDR3. Trimming removed 5 bases from V and 0 bases from J; junction bases left unmatched: 11. The germline V gene encodes CDR1 MNHEY and CDR2 SMNVEV (reference sequence). CDR3: CASSPGQGRGLSYEQYF. The CDR3 nucleotides are TGTGCCAGCAGTCCGGGACAGGGTAGGGGGCTCTCCTACGAGCAGTACTTC.

This clone was seen a handful of times. The chain has TRBV27 and TRBJ2-1, with D maybe TRBD1 (6 bases). This CDR3 contains 14 residues. Germline-derived CDR1 and CDR2 are MNHEY and SMNVEV (reference sequence). Trimming took 4 bases from V and 7 from J, leaving 14 bases between them. In DNA form, the CDR3 reads TGTGCCAGCAGTTGGTCGGACAGTGCAAATGAGCAGTTCTTC. Amino acids: CASSWSDSANEQFF.

This clone was detected only a few times. The chain carries TRBV6-5 and TRBJ2-3; 8 bases are a match to TRBD2. This CDR3 has 16 residues. The V and J ends lost 4 bases and 2 bases, in that order; junction bases with no gene match: 8. Germline V lookup: CDR1 MNHEY, CDR2 SVGAGI. The CDR3 DNA is TGTGCCAGCAGTTCGCAGGGGCGGGGGGTCACAGATACGCAGTATTTT. This encodes CASSSQGRGVTDTQYF.

The J gene is TRBJ1-6, the V gene TRBV9; D is perhaps TRBD1 (6 bases). CDR3 length equals 14 residues. Germline V CDR1 and CDR2: SGDLS, YYNGEE. Between the trimmed V and J ends, which lost 4 bases and 7 bases, there was a span of 12 bases. CDR3 region: CASSIQGINSPLHF. The CDR3 region has the DNA TGTGCCAGCAGCATTCAGGGGATCAATTCACCCCTCCACTTT.

This clone was found a few times. This chain joins TRBV5-1 and TRBJ1-6; D not resolved. Germline V lookup: CDR1 SGHRS, CDR2 YFSETQ. The length of the CDR3 is 14 residues. The V and J ends lost 0 bases and 5 bases respectively, with 6 bases between them. CDR3 loop: CASSLGAHNSPLHF. Written as DNA, the CDR3 is TGCGCCAGCAGCTTGGGGGCCCATAATTCACCCCTCCACTTT. The full variable domain, in which reference TRBV5-1 and TRBJ1-6 provide the parts outside the CDR3, is KAGVTQTPRYLIKTRGQQVTLSCSPISGHRSVSWYQQTPGQGLQFLFEYFSETQRNKGNFPGRFSGRQFSNSRSEMNVSTLELGDSALYLCASSLGAHNSPLHFGNGTRLTVT.

The V and J genes are TRBV29-1 and TRBJ1-2; D perhaps matches TRBD1 (6 bases). The V end was cut by 6 bases, the J end by 4 bases, with 18 bases between. Germline CDR1 SQVTM, CDR2 ANQGSEA. The CDR3 spans 14 residues. The CDR3 DNA follows: TGCAGCGTGAACAGCCAGGGGTTGGGCTATGGCTACACCTTC. Protein: CSVNSQGLGYGYTF.

The chain uses TRBV19 and TRBJ2-3, with D possibly being TRBD1 (5 bases). The CDR3 spans 14 residues. CDR1 is LNHDA, CDR2 SQIVND, per germline (reference sequence). V was shortened by 5 bases and J by 2 bases, with 11 bases between the two germline ends. This CDR3 is CASSSQVTTDTQYF. In nucleotides, the CDR3 is TGTGCCAGTAGTTCACAGGTTACCACAGATACGCAGTATTTT. The full variable domain, its missing parts supplied by reference TRBV19 and TRBJ2-3, is DGGITQSPKYLFRKEGQNVTLSCEQNLNHDAMYWYRQDPGQGLRLIYYSQIVNDFQKGDIAEGYSVSREKKESFPLTVTSAQKNPTAFYLCASSSQVTTDTQYFGPGTRLTVL.

This clone was detected only a few times. The gene calls are TRBV2 and TRBJ1-6; no clear D gene. The CDR3 spans 13 residues. From germline, CDR1 is SNHLY and CDR2 FYNNEI. V lost 2 bases and J lost 7, with 6 bases in between. Written as DNA, the CDR3 is TGTGCCAGCAGTGAAAACAAGAATTCACCCCTCCACTTT. Its protein product is CASSENKNSPLHF. The full variable domain, completed using reference TRBV2 and TRBJ1-6, is EPEVTQTPSHQVTQMGQEVILRCVPISNHLYFYWYRQILGQKVEFLVSFYNNEISEKSEIFDDQFSVERPDGSNFTLKIRSTKLEDSAMYFCASSENKNSPLHFGNGTRLTVT.

The chain has TRBV21-1 and TRBJ2-3; the D segment call TRBD1 is taken from the table without a DNA check. TRBV21-1 is deemed a pseudogene. The CDR3 is 15 residues long. The CDR3 region is CASSTGGCCTDTQYF. The CDR3, as DNA: TGTGCCAGCAGCACAGGTGGCTGCTGCACAGATACGCAGTATTTT.

This chain uses TRBV19 with TRBJ2-1; TRBD2 aligns across 11 bases. The CDR3 sequence is 16 residues long. In germline, CDR1 is LNHDA, CDR2 SQIVND (reference sequence). V shed 10 bases and J 8 bases; nucleotides not matched to a gene: 16. Here the CDR3 reads CATNALTSGGIYEQFF. The DNA of the CDR3 is TGTGCCACCAACGCCCTTACTAGCGGGGGTATTTATGAGCAGTTCTTC.

The rearrangement uses TRBV5-6 and TRBJ1-5, with 9 bases matching TRBD1. CDR3 length equals 15 residues. Unmatched junction bases numbered 5, after V lost 3 bases and J lost 4 bases. Germline CDR1 reads SGHDT; CDR2 reads YYEEEE. The chain's CDR3 is CASSYGTGRNQPQHF. The CDR3 coding sequence is TGTGCCAGCAGCTACGGGACAGGGCGAAATCAGCCCCAGCATTTT.

This clone was observed at least ten times. This sequence joins TRBV27 and TRBJ2-1; D ambiguous. V dropped 5 bases and J dropped 6 bases, with 8 bases sitting between them. The CDR3 contains 12 residues. The germline gives CDR1 MNHEY, CDR2 SMNVEV (reference sequence). This chain's CDR3 is CASSGTINEQFF. Here the CDR3 DNA reads TGTGCCAGCAGTGGAACTATCAATGAGCAGTTCTTC.

The rearrangement joins TRBV28 to TRBJ2-1, with 9 bases matching TRBD2. CDR1 and CDR2 (germline): MDHEN, SYDVKM. The CDR3 covers 15 residues. V lost 6 bases to trimming and J lost 4 bases; unmatched junction nucleotides: 7. The CDR3 loop reads CASRRAGGEYNEQFF. In DNA form, the CDR3 reads TGTGCCAGCAGGCGGGCGGGGGGGGAGTACAATGAGCAGTTCTTC.

The chain joins TRBV19 to TRBJ2-1; D possibly corresponds to TRBD2 (5 bases). There are 17 residues in the CDR3. V shed 0 bases and J shed 0 bases, with 12 bases lying between them. Germline values: CDR1 LNHDA, CDR2 SQIVND (reference sequence). This chain's CDR3 is CASSIDQRTSSYNEQFF. The CDR3 bases are TGTGCCAGTAGTATAGACCAGCGGACGAGCTCCTACAATGAGCAGTTCTTC.

This clone was seen a few times. The chain couples TRBV27 to TRBJ2-6; D is perhaps TRBD1 (5 bases). The CDR3 contains 18 residues. In germline, CDR1 is MNHEY, CDR2 SMNVEV (reference sequence). Trimming took 5 bases from V and 3 from J, leaving 20 bases between them. The CDR3 bases are TGTGCCAGCAGTCCAGAACCACCCGTAGGGGTTGGGGCCAACGTCCTGACTTTC. Amino acids: CASSPEPPVGVGANVLTF.

This clone was seen only a few times. J is TRBJ2-1 and V is TRBV11-2, with D perhaps TRBD2 (6 bases). The CDR3 totals 16 residues. V gave up 3 bases and J gave up 7 bases, with 19 bases separating them. Germline V gives CDR1 SGHAT, CDR2 FQNNGV. CDR3 sequence (DNA): TGTGCCAGCAGCTTCCTCGGGCCCGGGGGAGTTAATGAGCAGTTCTTC. Translating it yields CASSFLGPGGVNEQFF. The variable domain in full, completed from reference TRBV11-2 and TRBJ2-1, reads EAGVAQSPRYKIIEKRQSVAFWCNPISGHATLYWYQQILGQGPKLLIQFQNNGVVDDSQLPKDRFSAERLKGVDSTLKIQPAKLEDSAVYLCASSFLGPGGVNEQFFGPGTRLTVL.

The gene calls are TRBV30 and TRBJ1-5; 7 bases are shared with TRBD1. Germline CDR1 and CDR2: GTSNPN and SVGIG (reference sequence). This CDR3 is built from 14 residues. V lost 1 base, J lost 9 bases, and 9 bases stayed unmatched. The CDR3, as DNA: TGTGCCTGGAGTGGTCAAACAGGGGCAGCGCCCCAGCATTTT. It is translated as CAWSGQTGAAPQHF.